The T cell receptor beta chain under discussion was sequenced for a study of post-analysis software for immune sequencing data. Points from the study as a whole: A few TRBV segments appeared more often in patients than in controls, and TRBV5-6, TRBV5-1 and TRBV20-1 were among these.

Libraries were made from TCR beta cDNA, and they carried unique molecular identifiers. TCRdb itself ran the PCR reads through MiXCR, one entry per CDR3 protein. Among fewer than 900,000 distinct CDR3 sequences listed, roughly 50% were seen once. With respect to this clonotype: Its target is not known.

Germline CDR1 is SGHNT and CDR2 is YYREEE (reference sequence). The CDR3 loop spans 13 amino acids. This TCR was recovered from a girl aged 10 to 17 with multiple sclerosis. Source material: blood. This chain uses TRBV5-4 with TRBJ2-7, with D maybe TRBD2 (6 bases). The end of the DNA is better explained by TRBJ2-5, so the J call may be wrong. This chain's CDR3 is CASSFRGTETQYF. CDR3 coding DNA: TGTGCCAGCAGCTTTCGCGGGACCGAGACCCAGTACTTC.